This T cell receptor beta chain is from a study of T cells in Graves' hyperthyroidism and ophthalmopathy. Study as a whole: Once the initial diagnosis was made, peripheral blood was obtained before any treatment.

TCR beta CDR3 sequences were amplified from RNA transcripts. A first-round RT-PCR of the TCR CDR3 used the HTBI primer set. One entry per CDR3 protein, called by TCRdb with MiXCR from the multiplex PCR reads. The sample records about 690,000 distinct CDR3 sequences, 17% being singletons. Trimming removed 1 base from V and 5 bases from J, with 9 bases in between. The germline gives CDR1 MNHNS, CDR2 SASEGT. This CDR3 is 13 amino acids long. The hyperthyroidism was newly diagnosed and had lasted under 2 months; the patients were aged 18 to 65. Fresh peripheral blood, around 9.3 ml, was the source of the PBMCs.

The sequence was collected from a man aged 50-60 years with Graves' hyperthyroidism. The sample taken for sequencing was blood. This chain connects TRBV6-1 to TRBJ2-7, with D tentatively TRBD1 (6 bases). The CDR3 DNA reads TGTGCCAGCAGTGAAGGGGACATAGACGAGCAGTACTTC. This codes for CASSEGDIDEQYF.